This T cell receptor (beta chain) was recorded in a study of T-cell memory formation after mild COVID-19. TCRdb called the 5' RACE reads again in MiXCR, with one record for every CDR3 protein. Among hundreds of thousands of distinct CDR3 sequences, over 15% were seen once, and the ten largest hold around 11%. This clonotype was obtained from an adult woman who had mild COVID-19 (a few samples of this study predate the infection). Cell type and time point are not known. Source material: PBMCs or a T cell subset sorted from them (not recorded which).

CDR3 nucleotide sequence: TGTGCCAGCAGCTTAGATATGGGACTAGCGATGACAGATACGCAGTATTTT. As protein: CASSLDMGLAMTDTQYF. The rearrangement joins TRBV7-9 to TRBJ2-3; 10 bases match TRBD2. The CDR3 consists of 17 residues. The V gene's germline CDR1 is SEHNR and CDR2 FQNEAQ (reference sequence). V lost 1 base and J lost 3; bases outside the gene matches: 7.